This T cell receptor beta chain comes out of a study of response to subunit inactivated influenza vaccine. TCRdb reprocessed the RT-PCR reads via MiXCR and lists one record per CDR3 protein. The sample carries about 520,000 distinct CDR3 sequences, roughly 27% recorded once. CDR1 is SGHVS and CDR2 is FQNEAQ in the germline V gene. Trimming pared 5 bases from V and 9 bases from J, leaving 14 bases between. The CDR3 loop spans 12 amino acids. Regarding the study as a whole: Authors suggested each seasonal influenza vaccination recruits few new T cells.

This clonotype turned up a few times. Its matching antigen is unknown. The origin of this receptor is a man between 45 and 60 years old who received an inactivated influenza vaccine. The material was CD4+ T cells sorted from PBMCs, obtained 5 days after vaccination. The J gene is TRBJ2-7, the V gene TRBV7-8, with D perhaps assigned TRBD1 or TRBD2 (6 bases each). CDR3 region: CASSTNGGGQYF. Here the CDR3 DNA reads TGTGCCAGCAGCACAAACGGGGGCGGGCAGTACTTC.